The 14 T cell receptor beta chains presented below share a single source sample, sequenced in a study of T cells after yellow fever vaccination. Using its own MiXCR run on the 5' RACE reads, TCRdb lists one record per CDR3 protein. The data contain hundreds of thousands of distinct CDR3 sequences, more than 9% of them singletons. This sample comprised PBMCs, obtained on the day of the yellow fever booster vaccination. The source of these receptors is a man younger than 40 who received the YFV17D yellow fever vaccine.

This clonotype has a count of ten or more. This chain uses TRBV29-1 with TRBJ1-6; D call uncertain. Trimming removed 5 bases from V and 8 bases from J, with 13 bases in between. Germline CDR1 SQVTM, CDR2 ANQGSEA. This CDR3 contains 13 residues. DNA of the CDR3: TGCAGCGTTCGGGAGAACCTATATTCACCCCTCCACTTT. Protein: CSVRENLYSPLHF. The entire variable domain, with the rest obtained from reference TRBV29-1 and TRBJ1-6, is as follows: SAVISQKPSRDICQRGTSLTIQCQVDSQVTMMFWYRQQPGQSLTLIATANQGSEATYESGFVIDKFPISRPNLTFSTLTVSNMSPEDSSIYLCSVRENLYSPLHFGNGTRLTVT.

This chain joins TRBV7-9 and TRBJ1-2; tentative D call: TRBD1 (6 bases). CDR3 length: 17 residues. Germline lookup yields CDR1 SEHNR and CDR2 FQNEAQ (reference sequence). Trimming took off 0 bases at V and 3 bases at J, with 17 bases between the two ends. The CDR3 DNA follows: TGTGCCAGCAGCTTAGCTCAGTCCGCGACAGGACACTATGGCTACACCTTC. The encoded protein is CASSLAQSATGHYGYTF.

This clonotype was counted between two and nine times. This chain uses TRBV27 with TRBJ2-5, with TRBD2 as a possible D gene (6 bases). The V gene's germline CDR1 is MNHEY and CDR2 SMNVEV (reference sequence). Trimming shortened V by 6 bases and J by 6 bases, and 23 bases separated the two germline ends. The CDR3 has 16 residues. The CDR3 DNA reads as TGTGCCAGCAGCTCGGGAACGGTCGGGGGTCCAAAGACCCAGTACTTC. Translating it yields CASSSGTVGGPKTQYF.

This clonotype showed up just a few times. This CDR3 reads CASSLRSVSAKNIQYF. CDR3 nucleotides: TGTGCCAGCAGCTTGCGGTCAGTATCAGCCAAAAACATTCAGTACTTC. This chain connects TRBV5-6 to TRBJ2-4; D unclear. V lost 1 base, J lost 0 bases, and 11 bases lay in between. This CDR3 spans 16 amino acids. Germline CDR1 and CDR2: SGHDT and YYEEEE. The full variable domain, rest sourced from reference TRBV5-6 and TRBJ2-4, is DAGVTQSPTHLIKTRGQQVTLRCSPKSGHDTVSWYQQALGQGPQFIFQYYEEEERQRGNFPDRFSGHQFPNYSSELNVNALLLGDSALYLCASSLRSVSAKNIQYFGAGTRLSVL.

The chain's CDR3 is CSVRGGTSTDTQYF. The DNA for the CDR3 is TGCAGTGTCCGAGGGGGTACTAGCACAGATACGCAGTATTTT. The rearrangement joins TRBV20-1 to TRBJ2-3; D is perhaps TRBD1 (6 bases). CDR1 and CDR2 (germline): DFQATT, SNEGSKA (reference sequence). V lost 7 bases and J lost 0, with 14 bases in between. CDR3 size: 14 residues.

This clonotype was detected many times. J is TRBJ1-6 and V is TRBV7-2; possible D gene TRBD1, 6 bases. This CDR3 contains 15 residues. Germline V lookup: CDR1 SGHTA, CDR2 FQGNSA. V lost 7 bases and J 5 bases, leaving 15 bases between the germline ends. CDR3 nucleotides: TGTGCCAGCACGGGGCGGGGGGCGGATAATTCACCCCTCCACTTT. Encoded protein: CASTGRGADNSPLHF.

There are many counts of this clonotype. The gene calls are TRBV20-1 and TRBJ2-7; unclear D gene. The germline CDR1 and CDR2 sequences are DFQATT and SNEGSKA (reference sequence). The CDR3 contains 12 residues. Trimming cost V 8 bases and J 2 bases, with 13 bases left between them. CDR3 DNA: TGCAGTAGTAAACAAGGCACCTACGAGCAGTACTTC. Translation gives CSSKQGTYEQYF.

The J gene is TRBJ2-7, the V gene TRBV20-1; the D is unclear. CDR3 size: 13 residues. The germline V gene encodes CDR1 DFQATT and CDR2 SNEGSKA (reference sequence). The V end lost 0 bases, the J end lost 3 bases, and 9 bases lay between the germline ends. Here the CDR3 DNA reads TGCAGTGCTAGAGATGGGCGGAACTACGAGCAGTACTTC. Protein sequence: CSARDGRNYEQYF.

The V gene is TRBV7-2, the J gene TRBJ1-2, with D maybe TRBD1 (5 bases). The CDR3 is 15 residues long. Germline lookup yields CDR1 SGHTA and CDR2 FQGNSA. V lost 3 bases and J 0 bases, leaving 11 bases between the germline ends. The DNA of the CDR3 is TGTGCCAGCAGCTTCACGGGGGGACCTAACTATGGCTACACCTTC. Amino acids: CASSFTGGPNYGYTF.

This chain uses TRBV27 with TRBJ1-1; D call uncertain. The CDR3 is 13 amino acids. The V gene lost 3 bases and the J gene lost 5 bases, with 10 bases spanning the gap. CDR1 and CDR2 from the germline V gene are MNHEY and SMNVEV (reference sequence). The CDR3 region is CASSLEIGTEAFF. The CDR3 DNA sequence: TGTGCCAGCAGTTTGGAGATAGGGACTGAAGCTTTCTTT.

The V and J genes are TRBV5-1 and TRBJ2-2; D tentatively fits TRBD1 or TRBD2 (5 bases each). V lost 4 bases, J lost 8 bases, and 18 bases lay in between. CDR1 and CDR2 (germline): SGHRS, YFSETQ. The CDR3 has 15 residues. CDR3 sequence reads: CASSPWTRDPGELFF. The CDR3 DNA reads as TGCGCCAGCAGCCCCTGGACCCGGGACCCTGGGGAGCTGTTTTTT.

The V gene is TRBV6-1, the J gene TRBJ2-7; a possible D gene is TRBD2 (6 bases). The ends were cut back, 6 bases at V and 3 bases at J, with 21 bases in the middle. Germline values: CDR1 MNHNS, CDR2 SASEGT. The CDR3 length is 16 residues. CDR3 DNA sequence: TGTGCCAGCAGGGCAGCCGGGACTCCCACAATCTACGAGCAGTACTTC. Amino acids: CASRAAGTPTIYEQYF.

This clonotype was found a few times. CDR3 amino acids: CSARDEAGRWQPQHF. The CDR3 DNA follows: TGCAGTGCTAGAGATGAGGCAGGGAGATGGCAGCCCCAGCATTTT. The chain employs TRBV20-1 and TRBJ1-5; the D gene is possibly TRBD1 (5 bases). Germline V gene lookup returns CDR1 DFQATT and CDR2 SNEGSKA (reference sequence). This CDR3 is 15 amino acids long. V was trimmed by 0 bases and J by 7 bases, leaving 16 bases between them.

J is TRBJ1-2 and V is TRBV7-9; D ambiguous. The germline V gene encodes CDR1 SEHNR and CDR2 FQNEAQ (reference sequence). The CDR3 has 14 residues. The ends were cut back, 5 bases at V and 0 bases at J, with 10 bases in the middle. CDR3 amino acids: CASSQRGANYGYTF. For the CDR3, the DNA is TGTGCCAGCAGCCAGCGGGGAGCTAACTATGGCTACACCTTC.